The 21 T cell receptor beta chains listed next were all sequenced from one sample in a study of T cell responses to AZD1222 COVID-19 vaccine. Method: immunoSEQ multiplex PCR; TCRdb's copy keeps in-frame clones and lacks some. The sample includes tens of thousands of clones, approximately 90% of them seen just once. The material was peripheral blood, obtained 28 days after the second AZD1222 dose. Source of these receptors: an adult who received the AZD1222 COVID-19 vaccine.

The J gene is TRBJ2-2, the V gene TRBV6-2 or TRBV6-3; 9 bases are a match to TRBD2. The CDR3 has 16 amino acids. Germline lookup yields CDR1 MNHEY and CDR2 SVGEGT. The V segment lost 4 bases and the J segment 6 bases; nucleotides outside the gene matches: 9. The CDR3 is CASSSRASGISGELFF. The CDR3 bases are TGTGCCAGCAGTTCCCGGGCTAGCGGGATTTCCGGGGAGCTGTTTTTT.

The CDR3 DNA follows: TGTGCCACCAGTGAGCCAGGGTCCCACAATGAGCAGTTCTTC. This encodes CATSEPGSHNEQFF. The chain carries TRBV24-1 and TRBJ2-1; a weak D match, TRBD1 (5 bases). Germline V gives CDR1 KGHDR, CDR2 SFDVKD. The CDR3 runs to 14 residues. V lost 4 bases to trimming and J lost 5 bases, with 11 bases between them.

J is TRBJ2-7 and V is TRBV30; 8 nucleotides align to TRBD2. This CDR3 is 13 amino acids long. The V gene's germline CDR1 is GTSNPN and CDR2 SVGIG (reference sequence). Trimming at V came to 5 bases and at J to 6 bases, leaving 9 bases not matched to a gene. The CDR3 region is CAWSSGSWGEQYF. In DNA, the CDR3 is TGTGCCTGGTCAAGCGGGAGTTGGGGCGAGCAGTACTTC.

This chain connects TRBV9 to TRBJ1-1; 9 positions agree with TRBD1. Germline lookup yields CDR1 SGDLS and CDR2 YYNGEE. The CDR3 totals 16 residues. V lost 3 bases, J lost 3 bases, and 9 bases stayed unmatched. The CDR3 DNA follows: TGTGCCAGCAGCGCAGGACAGGGGAATTGGGACACTGAAGCTTTCTTT. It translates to CASSAGQGNWDTEAFF. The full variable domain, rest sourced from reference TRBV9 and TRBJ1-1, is DSGVTQTPKHLITATGQRVTLRCSPRSGDLSVYWYQQSLDQGLQFLIQYYNGEERAKGNILERFSAQQFPDLHSELNLSSLELGDSALYFCASSAGQGNWDTEAFFGQGTRLTVV.

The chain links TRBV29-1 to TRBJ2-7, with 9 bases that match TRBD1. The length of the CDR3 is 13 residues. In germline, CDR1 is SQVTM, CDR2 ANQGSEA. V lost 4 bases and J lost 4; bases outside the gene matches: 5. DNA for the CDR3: TGCAGCGTTGTCGCGACAGGGGGATACGAGCAGTACTTC. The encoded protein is CSVVATGGYEQYF.

CDR3 nucleotides: TGCGCCAGCAGCACCGGGACAGGGGTTTTAGATGCAGATACGCAGTATTTT. Its protein is CASSTGTGVLDADTQYF. The chain joins TRBV5-1 to TRBJ2-3; TRBD1 agrees at 10 bases. The germline CDR1 and CDR2 sequences are SGHRS and YFSETQ. V trimming: 4 bases; J trimming: 4 bases; junction bases outside the gene matches: 12. The CDR3 totals 17 residues.

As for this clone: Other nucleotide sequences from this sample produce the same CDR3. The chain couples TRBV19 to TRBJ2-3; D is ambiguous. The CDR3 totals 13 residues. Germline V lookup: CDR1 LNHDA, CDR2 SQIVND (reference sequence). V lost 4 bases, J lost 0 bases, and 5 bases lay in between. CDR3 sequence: CASSRASTDTQYF. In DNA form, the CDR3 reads TGTGCCAGTAGTAGGGCCAGCACAGATACGCAGTATTTT.

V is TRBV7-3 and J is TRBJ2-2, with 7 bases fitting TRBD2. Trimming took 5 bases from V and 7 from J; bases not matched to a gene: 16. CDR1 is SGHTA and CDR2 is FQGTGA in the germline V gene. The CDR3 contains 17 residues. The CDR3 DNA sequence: TGTGCCAGCAGCCTCAATCCCCCCGGGGGGAGAAGCGGGGAGCTGTTTTTT. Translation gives CASSLNPPGGRSGELFF. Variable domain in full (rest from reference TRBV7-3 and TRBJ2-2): GAGVSQTPSNKVTEKGKYVELRCDPISGHTALYWYRQSLGQGPEFLIYFQGTGAADDSGLPNDRFFAVRPEGSVSTLKIQRTERGDSAVYLCASSLNPPGGRSGELFFGEGSRLTVL.

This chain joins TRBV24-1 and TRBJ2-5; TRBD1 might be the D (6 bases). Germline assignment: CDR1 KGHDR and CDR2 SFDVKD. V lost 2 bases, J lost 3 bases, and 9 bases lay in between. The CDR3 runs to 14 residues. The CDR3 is CATSDWTEKETQYF. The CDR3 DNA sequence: TGTGCCACCAGTGATTGGACAGAGAAAGAGACCCAGTACTTC.

Here the CDR3 reads CASSQRETEAFF. As DNA, the CDR3 is TGTGCCAGCAGCCAACGAGAGACTGAAGCTTTCTTT. The chain joins TRBV3-1 (or the pseudogene TRBV3-2) to TRBJ1-1; D is uncertain. Trimming cost V 2 bases and J 5 bases, with 6 bases left between them. CDR3 length equals 12 residues. The V gene's germline CDR1 is LGHDT and CDR2 YNNKEL (reference sequence).

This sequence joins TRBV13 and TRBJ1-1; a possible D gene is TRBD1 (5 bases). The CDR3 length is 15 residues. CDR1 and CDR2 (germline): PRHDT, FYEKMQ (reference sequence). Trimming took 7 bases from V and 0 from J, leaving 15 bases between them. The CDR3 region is CASNPQGGVNTEAFF. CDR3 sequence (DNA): TGTGCCAGCAACCCCCAGGGCGGAGTGAACACTGAAGCTTTCTTT.

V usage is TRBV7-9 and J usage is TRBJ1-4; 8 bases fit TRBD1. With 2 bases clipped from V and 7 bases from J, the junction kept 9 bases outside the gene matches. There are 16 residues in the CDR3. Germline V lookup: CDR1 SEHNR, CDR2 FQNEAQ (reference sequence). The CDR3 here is CASSLPAGTGLEKLFF. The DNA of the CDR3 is TGTGCCAGCAGCTTACCCGCCGGGACAGGCCTTGAAAAACTGTTTTTT. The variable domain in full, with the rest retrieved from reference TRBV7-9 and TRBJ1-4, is DTGVSQNPRHKITKRGQNVTFRCDPISEHNRLYWYRQTLGQGPEFLTYFQNEAQLEKSRLLSDRFSAERPKGSFSTLEIQRTEQGDSAMYLCASSLPAGTGLEKLFFGSGTQLSVL.

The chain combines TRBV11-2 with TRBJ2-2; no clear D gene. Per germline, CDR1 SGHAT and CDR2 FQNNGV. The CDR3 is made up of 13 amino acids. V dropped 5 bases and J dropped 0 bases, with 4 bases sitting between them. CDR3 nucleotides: TGTGCCAGCAGCCCTACGAACACCGGGGAGCTGTTTTTT. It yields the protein CASSPTNTGELFF.

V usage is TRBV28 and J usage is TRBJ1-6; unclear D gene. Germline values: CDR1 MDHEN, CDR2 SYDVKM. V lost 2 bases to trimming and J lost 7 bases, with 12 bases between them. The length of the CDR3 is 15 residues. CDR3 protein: CASSLRALGNSPLHF. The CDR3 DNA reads TGTGCCAGCAGTTTAAGGGCGCTGGGAAATTCACCCCTCCACTTT. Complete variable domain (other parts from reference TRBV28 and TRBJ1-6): DVKVTQSSRYLVKRTGEKVFLECVQDMDHENMFWYRQDPGLGLRLIYFSYDVKMKEKGDIPEGYSVSREKKERFSLILESASTNQTSMYLCASSLRALGNSPLHFGNGTRLTVT.

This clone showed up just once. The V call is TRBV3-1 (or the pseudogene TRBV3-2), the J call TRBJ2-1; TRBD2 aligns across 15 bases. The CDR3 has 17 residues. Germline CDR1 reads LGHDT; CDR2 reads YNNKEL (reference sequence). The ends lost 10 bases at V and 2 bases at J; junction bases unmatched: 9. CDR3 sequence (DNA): TGTGCCACTCCGGGACTAGCGGGAGGTAACCCCTACAATGAGCAGTTCTTC. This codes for CATPGLAGGNPYNEQFF.

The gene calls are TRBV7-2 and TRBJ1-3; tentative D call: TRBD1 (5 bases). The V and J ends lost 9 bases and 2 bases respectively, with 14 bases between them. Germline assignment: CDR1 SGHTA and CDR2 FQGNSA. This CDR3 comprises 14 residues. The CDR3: CASLGGTTGNTIYF. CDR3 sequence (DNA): TGTGCCAGTCTCGGCGGGACCACTGGAAACACCATATATTTT.

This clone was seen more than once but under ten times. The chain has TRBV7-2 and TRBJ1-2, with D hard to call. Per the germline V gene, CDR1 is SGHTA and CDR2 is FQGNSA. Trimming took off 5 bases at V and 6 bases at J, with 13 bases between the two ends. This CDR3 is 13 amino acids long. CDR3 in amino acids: CASSPGGGDGYTF. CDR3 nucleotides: TGTGCCAGCAGCCCTGGAGGAGGAGATGGCTACACCTTC.

CDR3 nucleotide sequence: TGTGCCAGCAGCTTGGAGTTGGGGAAAAATGAGCAGTTCTTC. This gives the protein CASSLELGKNEQFF. The chain combines TRBV5-4 with TRBJ2-1; D call uncertain. V lost 0 bases to trimming and J lost 7 bases, with 11 bases between them. Per the germline V gene, CDR1 is SGHNT and CDR2 is YYREEE (reference sequence). The CDR3 loop spans 14 amino acids.

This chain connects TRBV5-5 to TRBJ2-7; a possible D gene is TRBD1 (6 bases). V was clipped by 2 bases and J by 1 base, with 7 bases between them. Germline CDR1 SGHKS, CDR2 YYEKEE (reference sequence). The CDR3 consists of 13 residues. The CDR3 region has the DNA TGTGCCAGCAGCTTTGGACAGTCCTACGAGCAGTACTTC. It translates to CASSFGQSYEQYF.

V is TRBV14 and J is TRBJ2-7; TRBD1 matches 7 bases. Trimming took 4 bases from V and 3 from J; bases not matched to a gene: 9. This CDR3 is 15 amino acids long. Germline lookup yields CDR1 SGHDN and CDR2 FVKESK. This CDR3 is CASSRETGPIYEQYF. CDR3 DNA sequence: TGTGCCAGCAGCCGAGAGACAGGGCCCATCTACGAGCAGTACTTC.

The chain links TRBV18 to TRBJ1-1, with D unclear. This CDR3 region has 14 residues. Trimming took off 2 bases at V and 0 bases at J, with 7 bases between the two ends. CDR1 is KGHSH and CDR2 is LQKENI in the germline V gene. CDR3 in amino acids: CASSPSEVNTEAFF. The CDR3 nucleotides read TGTGCCAGCTCACCATCCGAGGTGAACACTGAAGCTTTCTTT.